Presented here are 3 T cell receptor beta chains from one specimen sequenced in a study of patients and donors after allogeneic stem cell transplantation. TCRdb passed the RT-PCR reads through MiXCR, listing each CDR3 protein once. The table has around 200,000 distinct CDR3 sequences, roughly two fifths seen once. The sample was blood, either unsorted or a sorted T cell fraction (not recorded which). Receptor source: a human donor who was either an allogeneic HSCT recipient or a stem cell or donor lymphocyte infusion donor (not recorded which). It is not recorded whose cells these are; they may come from a transplant donor.

Remarks on this clonotype: The junction differs from germline at one of its ends, possibly a read error. The chain has TRBV29-1 and TRBJ2-1; no clear D. Germline V gene lookup returns CDR1 SQVTM and CDR2 ANQGSEA. This CDR3 is 15 amino acids long. This CDR3 reads CSVVPTGPVYNKQFF. The CDR3 DNA sequence: TGCAGCGTCGTCCCCACCGGGCCCGTATACAATAAGCAGTTCTTC.

The chain uses TRBV6-5 and TRBJ1-2; 8 bases agree with TRBD1. The CDR3 runs to 16 residues. Germline CDR1 reads MNHEY; CDR2 reads SVGAGI. The junction had 9 bases not matched to a gene; V was cut back by 2 bases and J by 4 bases. The CDR3 DNA reads TGTGCCAGCAGTTACGGGCTGACAGGGGACAGCTATGGCTACACCTTC. Its translation: CASSYGLTGDSYGYTF.

The chain links TRBV10-3 to TRBJ1-2, with 7 bases aligning to TRBD1. The CDR3 extends over 17 amino acids. V was pared by 10 bases and J by 3 bases, with 20 bases of the junction left unmatched. Germline loops: CDR1 ENHRY, CDR2 SYGVKD. The CDR3 loop is CATRGDPRAGGYYGYTF. The CDR3 DNA reads TGTGCCACCCGGGGCGATCCTAGGGCAGGGGGATACTATGGCTACACCTTC.